This TCR beta chain was found in a study of T-cell reconstitution after alpha-beta-depleted transplantation in children. Remarks on this clonotype: One end of the junction does not line up with germline, which may come from a read error.

A library of TCRbeta sequences, prepared with unique molecular identifiers, was generated. TCRdb ran MiXCR on the PCR reads and lists one entry per CDR3 protein. The data contain 250,000 to 350,000 distinct CDR3 sequences, more than 20% of them singletons. The receptor was isolated from a male patient aged 10-17 years who had a stem cell transplant for acute lymphoblastic leukemia, so the T cells may come from the graft donor. The sample consisted of PBMCs, mostly from graft donor cells, taken 180 days after TCRalphabeta/CD19-depleted stem cell transplant.

CDR3 nucleotide sequence: TGTGCCAGCAGCGTGCGGGATATCTCCTACAATAAGCAGTTCTTC. Its translation is CASSVRDISYNKQFF. V is TRBV9 and J is TRBJ2-1; possibly TRBD2 for D (6 bases). Germline CDR1 SGDLS, CDR2 YYNGEE. The CDR3 length is 15 residues. The variable domain in full, completed from reference TRBV9 and TRBJ2-1, reads DSGVTQTPKHLITATGQRVTLRCSPRSGDLSVYWYQQSLDQGLQFLIQYYNGEERAKGNILERFSAQQFPDLHSELNLSSLELGDSALYFCASSVRDISYNKQFFGPGTRLTVL.